Given below is one T cell receptor (beta chain) in context. This sample is part of a study of blood T cell repertoires in COVID-19. Source study methods: Estimation of nucleated cell counts relied on the amplification of reference gene primers. Method: immunoSEQ multiplex PCR; TCRdb's copy keeps in-frame clones and lacks some. The V and J calls and clone size were taken over from that table, and D and trimming were inferred from the DNA. The sample includes fewer than 250,000 clones, roughly 84% of them seen just once. Participants' reported clinical history set cohort assignment. Cohort 3 donors were reported recovered after two negative PCRs, clearance, or symptom resolution. The CDR3 length is 15 residues. From germline, CDR1 is LGHDT and CDR2 YNNKEL (reference sequence). The ends lost 1 base at V and 6 bases at J; junction bases unmatched: 6.

Sequencing used PBMCs or T cells enriched from blood (not recorded which). The chain recombines TRBV3-1 (or the pseudogene TRBV3-2) with TRBJ2-7; 10 bases map to TRBD2. The receptor's source is a woman in her thirties who had recovered from COVID-19. This CDR3 reads CASSQAAGGPFEQYF. CDR3 bases: TGTGCCAGCAGCCAAGCAGCGGGAGGGCCGTTCGAGCAGTACTTC.